Below are 15 T cell receptor beta chains sequenced from a single sample in a study of neoadjuvant nivolumab and ipilimumab in lung cancer. The assay was immunoSEQ multiplex PCR, and TCRdb's table has in-frame clones only and misses some. The sample includes tens of thousands of clones, under 90% of them seen just once. The starting material was peripheral blood, obtained before neoadjuvant nivolumab, alone or with ipilimumab. These receptors were collected from an adult with non-small cell lung cancer.

V usage is TRBV6-1 and J usage is TRBJ1-1; D gene ambiguous. Germline values: CDR1 MNHNS, CDR2 SASEGT. With 1 base removed from V and 1 base from J, the gap between germline ends came to 4 bases. This CDR3 region has 13 residues. CDR3 bases: TGTGCCAGCAGTGAAGGCTGGAACACTGAAGCTTTCTTT. This codes for CASSEGWNTEAFF.

The chain employs TRBV7-9 and TRBJ2-1; 15 bases align to TRBD2. Germline CDR1 is SEHNR and CDR2 is FQNEAQ (reference sequence). Trimming took 6 bases from V and 2 from J; bases not matched to a gene: 11. This CDR3 has 19 amino acids. CDR3 loop: CASSSPGLAGGLTYNEQFF. For the CDR3, the DNA is TGTGCCAGCAGTTCTCCGGGACTAGCGGGAGGTTTGACCTACAATGAGCAGTTCTTC.

This chain connects TRBV29-1 to TRBJ1-2; TRBD1 agrees at 8 bases. CDR1 is SQVTM, CDR2 ANQGSEA, per germline. Losses at the gene ends were 4 bases for V and 2 bases for J; bases not matched to a gene: 3. CDR3 length: 13 residues. CDR3 in amino acids: CSVGQGLNYGYTF. CDR3 sequence (DNA): TGCAGCGTTGGACAGGGGCTGAACTATGGCTACACCTTC. Filled out from reference TRBV29-1 and TRBJ1-2, the complete variable domain reads SAVISQKPSRDICQRGTSLTIQCQVDSQVTMMFWYRQQPGQSLTLIATANQGSEATYESGFVIDKFPISRPNLTFSTLTVSNMSPEDSSIYLCSVGQGLNYGYTFGSGTRLTVV.

The chain uses TRBV6-1 and TRBJ1-5; unclear D gene. CDR3 size: 15 residues. Germline assignment: CDR1 MNHNS and CDR2 SASEGT. V dropped 7 bases and J dropped 0 bases, with 13 bases sitting between them. In DNA form, the CDR3 reads TGTGCCAGCATTGAGGCTTATTTTAGCAATCAGCCCCAGCATTTT. The encoded protein is CASIEAYFSNQPQHF.

The chain links TRBV28 to TRBJ2-3; the D gene is possibly TRBD2 (5 bases). CDR3 length: 11 amino acids. The V gene's germline CDR1 is MDHEN and CDR2 SYDVKM. Trimming pared 6 bases from V and 10 bases from J, leaving 11 bases between. The CDR3 region is CASSRGFPQYF. The CDR3 region has the DNA TGTGCCAGCAGCCGAGGGTTCCCGCAGTATTTT.

The chain uses TRBV5-1 and TRBJ2-2; TRBD2 matches 8 bases. V shed 8 bases, J shed 1 base, and the junction held 4 bases outside the gene matches. Per germline, CDR1 SGHRS and CDR2 YFSETQ. The length of the CDR3 is 14 residues. The CDR3 here is CASESGRNTGELFF. In nucleotides, the CDR3 is TGCGCCAGTGAAAGCGGGAGGAACACCGGGGAGCTGTTTTTT.

A single count supports this clone. The chain links TRBV7-2 to TRBJ2-1; 11 nucleotides agree with TRBD2. CDR1 is SGHTA, CDR2 FQGNSA, per germline. The CDR3 sequence is 16 residues long. The junction had 4 bases not matched to a gene; V was cut back by 4 bases and J by 2 bases. CDR3 loop: CASSSKTSGTYNEQFF. Here the CDR3 DNA reads TGTGCCAGCAGCTCTAAGACTAGCGGGACCTACAATGAGCAGTTCTTC.

This chain links TRBV2 with TRBJ2-5; D could derive from TRBD1 or TRBD2 (6 bases each). This CDR3 spans 14 amino acids. The V end was cut by 8 bases, the J end by 5 bases, with 18 bases between. CDR1 SNHLY and CDR2 FYNNEI come from the germline V gene. CDR3 DNA sequence: TGTGCCAGCGGGGGGCTGACAGGAGTGGAGACCCAGTACTTC. This sequence encodes CASGGLTGVETQYF.

The chain has TRBV14 and TRBJ2-7, with D unclear. Trimming pared 1 base from V and 6 bases from J, leaving 13 bases between. The germline gives CDR1 SGHDN, CDR2 FVKESK. This CDR3 is built from 14 residues. CDR3: CASSQVGPRGEQYF. CDR3 nucleotide sequence: TGTGCCAGCAGCCAAGTTGGACCCCGAGGCGAGCAGTACTTC.

This clone was detected a few times. V gene TRBV10-1 combines with J gene TRBJ2-2; possible D gene TRBD1, 5 bases. The ends were cut back, 4 bases at V and 4 bases at J, with 10 bases in the middle. The CDR3 contains 14 residues. Germline V lookup: CDR1 WNHNN, CDR2 SYGVQD (reference sequence). The CDR3, as DNA: TGCGCCAGCAGTGCGTCAGGGTCCACCGGGGAGCTGTTTTTT. It encodes CASSASGSTGELFF.

The rearrangement joins TRBV5-1 to TRBJ1-1; D not certain. Germline V gene data show CDR1 as SGHRS and CDR2 as YFSETQ. This CDR3 has 14 amino acids. Trimming took 4 bases from V and 5 from J, leaving 15 bases between them. This CDR3 is CASSATVKGTEAFF. Here the CDR3 DNA reads TGCGCCAGCAGCGCGACTGTAAAGGGAACTGAAGCTTTCTTT.

As DNA, the CDR3 is TGTGCCAGCAGTGAATGGACAGGGGGAACAGATACGCAGTATTTT. Translating it yields CASSEWTGGTDTQYF. The V and J genes are TRBV25-1 and TRBJ2-3, with 10 bases fitting TRBD1. This CDR3 region has 15 residues. V shed 1 base, J shed 3 bases, and the junction held 1 base outside the gene matches. In germline, CDR1 is MGHDK, CDR2 SYGVNS. The complete variable domain, with remaining parts taken from reference TRBV25-1 and TRBJ2-3, reads EADIYQTPRYLVIGTGKKITLECSQTMGHDKMYWYQQDPGMELHLIHYSYGVNSTEKGDLSSESTVSRIRTEHFPLTLESARPSHTSQYLCASSEWTGGTDTQYFGPGTRLTVL.

J is TRBJ1-1 and V is TRBV9; no clear D gene. Deletions cut 0 bases from V and 3 bases from J, with 12 bases between. The CDR3 has 15 residues. In germline, CDR1 is SGDLS, CDR2 YYNGEE. The CDR3 sequence: CASSVGSREDTEAFF. CDR3 nucleotides: TGTGCCAGCAGCGTAGGGTCGCGCGAGGACACTGAAGCTTTCTTT.

The chain uses TRBV14 and TRBJ2-1; 7 positions match TRBD1. The CDR3 has 16 amino acids. The ends lost 4 bases at V and 5 bases at J; junction bases unmatched: 11. Germline loops: CDR1 SGHDN, CDR2 FVKESK. The CDR3 DNA follows: TGTGCCAGCAGCCTAGACTTGGGGACAGTTAACAATGAGCAGTTCTTC. The encoded protein is CASSLDLGTVNNEQFF.

The rearrangement joins TRBV7-3 to TRBJ2-1; 13 nucleotides agree with TRBD2. The CDR3 contains 15 residues. After removal of 4 bases from V and 7 bases from J, the junction contained 4 bases not matched to a gene. Germline V CDR1 and CDR2: SGHTA, FQGTGA. The CDR3 is CASSSTSGRRNEQFF. Written as DNA, the CDR3 is TGTGCCAGCAGCTCGACTAGCGGGAGGCGTAATGAGCAGTTCTTC.